The subject of this entry is one T cell receptor beta chain. The V segment lost 6 bases and the J segment 3 bases; nucleotides outside the gene matches: 10. Germline V CDR1 and CDR2: SNHLY, FYNNEI. The CDR3 length is 15 residues. The sample belongs to a study of blood T cell repertoires in COVID-19. Assay used: immunoSEQ multiplex PCR; TCRdb lists only in-frame clones, some missing. The data show some 160,000 clones, 88% seen once. The receptor comes from a man aged 45-65 years who had recovered from COVID-19. The material sequenced was peripheral blood. The chain has TRBV2 and TRBJ2-7; TRBD2 agrees at 8 bases. CDR3: CASSPTSGLFYEQYF. CDR3 sequence (DNA): TGTGCCAGCAGCCCAACTAGCGGTCTTTTCTACGAGCAGTACTTC.